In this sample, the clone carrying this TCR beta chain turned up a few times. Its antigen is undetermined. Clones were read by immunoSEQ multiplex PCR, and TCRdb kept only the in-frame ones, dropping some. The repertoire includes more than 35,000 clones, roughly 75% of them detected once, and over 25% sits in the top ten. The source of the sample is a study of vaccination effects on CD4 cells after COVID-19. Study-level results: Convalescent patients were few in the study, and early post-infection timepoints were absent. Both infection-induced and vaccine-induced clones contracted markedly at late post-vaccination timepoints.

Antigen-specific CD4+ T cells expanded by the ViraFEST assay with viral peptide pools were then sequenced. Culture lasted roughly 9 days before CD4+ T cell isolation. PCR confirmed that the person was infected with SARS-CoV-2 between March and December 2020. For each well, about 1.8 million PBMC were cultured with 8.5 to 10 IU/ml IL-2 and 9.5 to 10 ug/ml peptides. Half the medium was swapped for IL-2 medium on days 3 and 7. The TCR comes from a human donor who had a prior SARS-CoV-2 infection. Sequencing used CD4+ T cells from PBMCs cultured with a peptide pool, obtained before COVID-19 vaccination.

This CDR3 is CASSLAVGYGYTF. The CDR3, as DNA: TGCGCCAGCAGCTTGGCTGTGGGGTATGGCTACACCTTC. The chain is built from TRBV5-1 and TRBJ1-2; no clear D. Trimming took off 0 bases at V and 5 bases at J, with 8 bases between the two ends. The germline V gene has CDR1 SGHRS and CDR2 YFSETQ. The CDR3 consists of 13 residues.